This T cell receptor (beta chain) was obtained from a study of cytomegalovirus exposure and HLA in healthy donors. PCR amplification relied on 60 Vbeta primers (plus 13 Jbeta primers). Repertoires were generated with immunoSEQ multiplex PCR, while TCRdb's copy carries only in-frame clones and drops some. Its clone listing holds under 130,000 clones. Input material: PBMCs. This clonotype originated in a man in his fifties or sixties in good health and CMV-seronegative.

The CDR3 is CAIRGQADSGNTIYF. The DNA of the CDR3 is TGTGCCATCAGAGGACAGGCTGACTCTGGAAACACCATATATTTT. The chain joins TRBV10-3 to TRBJ1-3; 7 bases align to TRBD1. Germline trimming cut 6 bases from V and 0 bases from J; bases unmatched to any gene: 5. Germline CDR1 ENHRY, CDR2 SYGVKD. CDR3 length: 15 residues.